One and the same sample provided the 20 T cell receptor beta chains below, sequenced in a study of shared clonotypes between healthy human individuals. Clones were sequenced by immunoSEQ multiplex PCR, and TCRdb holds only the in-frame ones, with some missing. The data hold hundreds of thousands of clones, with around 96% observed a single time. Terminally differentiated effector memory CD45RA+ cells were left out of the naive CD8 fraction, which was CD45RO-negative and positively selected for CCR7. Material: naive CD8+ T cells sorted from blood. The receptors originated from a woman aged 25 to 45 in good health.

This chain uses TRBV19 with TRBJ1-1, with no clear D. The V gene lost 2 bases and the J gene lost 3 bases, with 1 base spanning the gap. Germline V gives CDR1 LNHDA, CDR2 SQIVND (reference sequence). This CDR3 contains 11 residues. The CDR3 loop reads CASSIYTEAFF. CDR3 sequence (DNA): TGTGCCAGTAGTATATACACTGAAGCTTTCTTT.

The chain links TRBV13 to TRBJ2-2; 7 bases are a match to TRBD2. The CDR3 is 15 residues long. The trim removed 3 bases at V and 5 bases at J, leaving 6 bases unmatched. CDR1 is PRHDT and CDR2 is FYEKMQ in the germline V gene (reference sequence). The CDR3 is CASSFIGRGTGELFF. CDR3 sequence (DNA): TGTGCCAGCAGCTTTATAGGGCGGGGGACCGGGGAGCTGTTTTTT.

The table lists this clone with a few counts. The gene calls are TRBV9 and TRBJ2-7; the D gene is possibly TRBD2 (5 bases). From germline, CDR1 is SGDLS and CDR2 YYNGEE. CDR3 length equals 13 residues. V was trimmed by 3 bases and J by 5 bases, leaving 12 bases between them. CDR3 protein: CASSATSSHEQYF. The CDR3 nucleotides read TGTGCCAGCAGCGCCACTAGTAGCCACGAGCAGTACTTC.

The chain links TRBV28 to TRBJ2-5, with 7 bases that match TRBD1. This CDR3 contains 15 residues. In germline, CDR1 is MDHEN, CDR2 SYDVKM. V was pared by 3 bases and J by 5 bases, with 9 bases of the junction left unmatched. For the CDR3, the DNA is TGTGCCAGCAGTTTCACTAGGGGGCGATGGGAGACCCAGTACTTC. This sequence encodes CASSFTRGRWETQYF.

CDR3 bases: TGTGCCAGCAGCCTTGGAGCGGGTTGGGGCACAGATACGCAGTATTTT. Amino acid sequence: CASSLGAGWGTDTQYF. This chain uses TRBV27 with TRBJ2-3; TRBD2 might be the D (6 bases). The CDR3 contains 16 residues. V lost 6 bases to trimming and J lost 1 base, with 17 bases between them. In germline, CDR1 is MNHEY, CDR2 SMNVEV (reference sequence).

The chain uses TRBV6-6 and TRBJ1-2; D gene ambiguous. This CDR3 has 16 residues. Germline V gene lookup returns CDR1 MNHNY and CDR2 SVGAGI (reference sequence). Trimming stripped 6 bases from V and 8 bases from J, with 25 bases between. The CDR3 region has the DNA TGTGCCAGCAGCTCCTCCCGAGTTACATCGGGGTACGGCTACACCTTC. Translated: CASSSSRVTSGYGYTF.

Written as DNA, the CDR3 is TGTGCCAGCGCTCTAGTGGGGACCAATGAGCAGTTCTTC. Its protein is CASALVGTNEQFF. V gene TRBV28 combines with J gene TRBJ2-1, with D possibly called TRBD1 or TRBD2 (5 bases each). The CDR3 runs 13 residues. The germline V gene has CDR1 MDHEN and CDR2 SYDVKM. V lost 8 bases, J lost 6 bases, and 14 bases lay in between.

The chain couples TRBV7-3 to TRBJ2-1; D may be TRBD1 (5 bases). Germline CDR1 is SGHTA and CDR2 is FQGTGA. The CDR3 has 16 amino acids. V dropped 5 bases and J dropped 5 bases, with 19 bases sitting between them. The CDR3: CASSPQGEGLNNEQFF. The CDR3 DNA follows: TGTGCCAGCAGCCCGCAGGGTGAAGGGTTAAACAATGAGCAGTTCTTC.

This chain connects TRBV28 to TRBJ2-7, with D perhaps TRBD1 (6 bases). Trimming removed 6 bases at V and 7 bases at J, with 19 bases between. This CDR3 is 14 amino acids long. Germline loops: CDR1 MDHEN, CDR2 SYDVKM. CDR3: CASSFPLTGSEQYF. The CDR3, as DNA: TGTGCCAGCAGCTTCCCCTTAACAGGGTCAGAGCAGTACTTC. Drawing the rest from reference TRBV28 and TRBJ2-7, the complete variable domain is DVKVTQSSRYLVKRTGEKVFLECVQDMDHENMFWYRQDPGLGLRLIYFSYDVKMKEKGDIPEGYSVSREKKERFSLILESASTNQTSMYLCASSFPLTGSEQYFGPGTRLTVT.

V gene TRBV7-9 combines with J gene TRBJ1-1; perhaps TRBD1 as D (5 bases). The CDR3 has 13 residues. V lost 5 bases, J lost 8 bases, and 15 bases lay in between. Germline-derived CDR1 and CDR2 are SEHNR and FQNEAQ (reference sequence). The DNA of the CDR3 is TGTGCCAGCAGCCCTCCGGGGGGTGCAGAAGCTTTCTTT. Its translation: CASSPPGGAEAFF.

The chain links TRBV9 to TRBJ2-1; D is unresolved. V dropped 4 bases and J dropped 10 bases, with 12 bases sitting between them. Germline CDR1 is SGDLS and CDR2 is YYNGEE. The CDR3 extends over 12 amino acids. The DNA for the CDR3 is TGTGCCAGCAGCACACCCCGGATAGAGCAGTTCTTC. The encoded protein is CASSTPRIEQFF.

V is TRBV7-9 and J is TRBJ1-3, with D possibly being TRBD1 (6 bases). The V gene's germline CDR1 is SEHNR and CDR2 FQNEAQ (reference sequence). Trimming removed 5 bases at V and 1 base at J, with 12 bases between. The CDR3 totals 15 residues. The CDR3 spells CASSGPQGSGNTIYF. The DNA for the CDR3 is TGTGCCAGCAGCGGGCCCCAGGGGTCTGGAAACACCATATATTTT.

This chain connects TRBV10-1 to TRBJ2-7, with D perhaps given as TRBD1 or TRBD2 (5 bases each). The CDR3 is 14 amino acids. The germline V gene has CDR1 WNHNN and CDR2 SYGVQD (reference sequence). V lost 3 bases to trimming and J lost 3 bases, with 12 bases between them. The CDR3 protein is CASSDRSRGYEQYF. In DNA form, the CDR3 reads TGCGCCAGCAGTGACCGGTCGAGGGGCTACGAGCAGTACTTC.

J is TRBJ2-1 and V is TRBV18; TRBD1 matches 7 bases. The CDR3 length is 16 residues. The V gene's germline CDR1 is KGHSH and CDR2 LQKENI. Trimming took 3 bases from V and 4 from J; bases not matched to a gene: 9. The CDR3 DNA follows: TGTGCCAGCTCACCCGGTGGGACAGTCTTTTACAATGAGCAGTTCTTC. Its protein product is CASSPGGTVFYNEQFF.

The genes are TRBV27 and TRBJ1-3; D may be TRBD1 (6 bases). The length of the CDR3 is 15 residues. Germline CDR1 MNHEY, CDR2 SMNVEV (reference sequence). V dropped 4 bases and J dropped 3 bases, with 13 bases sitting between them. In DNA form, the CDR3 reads TGTGCCAGCAGTTCCTGGACAGCAAGTGGAAACACCATATATTTT. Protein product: CASSSWTASGNTIYF.

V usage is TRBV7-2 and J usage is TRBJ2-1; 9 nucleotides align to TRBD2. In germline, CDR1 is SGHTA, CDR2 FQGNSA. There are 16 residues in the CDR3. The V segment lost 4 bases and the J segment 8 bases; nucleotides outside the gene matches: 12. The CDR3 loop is CASSSLSGGLNDEQFF. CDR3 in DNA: TGTGCCAGCAGCTCCCTTAGCGGGGGTCTTAACGATGAGCAGTTCTTC.

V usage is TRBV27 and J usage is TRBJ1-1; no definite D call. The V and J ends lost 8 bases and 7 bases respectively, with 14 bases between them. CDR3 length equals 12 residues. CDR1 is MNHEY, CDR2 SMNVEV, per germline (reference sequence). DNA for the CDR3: TGTGCCAGCCACGACCATAACTATGAAGCTTTCTTT. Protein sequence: CASHDHNYEAFF.

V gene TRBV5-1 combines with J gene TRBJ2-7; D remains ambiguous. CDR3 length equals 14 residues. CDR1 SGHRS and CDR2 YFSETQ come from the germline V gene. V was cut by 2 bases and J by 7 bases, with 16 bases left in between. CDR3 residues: CASSFLGSAEEQYF. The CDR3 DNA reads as TGCGCCAGCAGCTTCCTCGGGTCAGCCGAAGAGCAGTACTTC.

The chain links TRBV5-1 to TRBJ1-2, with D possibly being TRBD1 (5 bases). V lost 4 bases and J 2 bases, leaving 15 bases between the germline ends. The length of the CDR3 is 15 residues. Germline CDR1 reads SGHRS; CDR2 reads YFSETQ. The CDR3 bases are TGCGCCAGCAGCCCGTTCGACAGCGGGAACTATGGCTACACCTTC. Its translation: CASSPFDSGNYGYTF.

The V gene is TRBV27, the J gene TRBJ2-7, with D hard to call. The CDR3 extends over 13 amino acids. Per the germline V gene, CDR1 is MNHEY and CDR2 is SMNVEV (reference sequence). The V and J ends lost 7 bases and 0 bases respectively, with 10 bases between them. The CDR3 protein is CASKVSSSYEQYF. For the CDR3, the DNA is TGTGCCAGCAAAGTCTCGAGCTCCTACGAGCAGTACTTC.